The 15 T cell receptor beta chains below all came from one sample that was sequenced in a study of beta chain features in type 1 diabetes. Study results and limitations: Moderate but significant shortening of TCRB CDR3s was recorded in all four CD4+ subsets from Type 1 diabetes patients.

These receptors have no identified antigens. The study reverse transcribed the entire isolated RNA, so it sequenced expressed TCRB transcripts. Profiling relied on immunoSEQ multiplex PCR, and the TCRdb table lists in-frame clones only, not all of them. The sample has about 22,000 clones; about 50% are singletons. Material for sequencing was stem cell memory CD4+ T cells from blood. All receptors derive from a man aged 18 to 35 with type 1 diabetes.

The rearrangement uses TRBV7-9 and TRBJ1-2, with D hard to call. V gave up 5 bases and J gave up 4 bases, with 8 bases separating them. CDR1 is SEHNR, CDR2 FQNEAQ, per germline (reference sequence). The CDR3 extends over 12 amino acids. Here the CDR3 DNA reads TGTGCCAGCAGCCAAGACATCTATGGCTACACCTTC. It translates to CASSQDIYGYTF.

The chain combines TRBV6-6 with TRBJ1-5; D remains unclear. V was clipped by 5 bases and J by 0 bases, with 8 bases between them. Germline assignment: CDR1 MNHNY and CDR2 SVGAGI (reference sequence). The CDR3 has 14 residues. The CDR3 DNA reads as TGTGCCAGCAGTGCCCAGTATAGCAATCAGCCCCAGCATTTT. Residues: CASSAQYSNQPQHF.

This clone has only a few counts. The chain couples TRBV5-1 to TRBJ2-5; TRBD1 matches 8 bases. CDR1 SGHRS and CDR2 YFSETQ come from the germline V gene. Trimming cost V 0 bases and J 5 bases; bases outside gene matches: 6. The length of the CDR3 is 15 residues. The CDR3 reads CASSLAGQGAETQYF. DNA of the CDR3: TGCGCCAGCAGCTTGGCCGGACAGGGAGCGGAGACCCAGTACTTC.

The chain uses TRBV11-2 and TRBJ2-5; 7 nucleotides agree with TRBD1. V dropped 1 base and J dropped 2; count of bases not matched to a gene: 1. CDR1 and CDR2 from the germline V gene are SGHAT and FQNNGV. The length of the CDR3 is 14 residues. The DNA of the CDR3 is TGTGCCAGCAGCTTAGGACAGGGACAAGAGACCCAGTACTTC. As protein: CASSLGQGQETQYF. Variable domain in full (rest from reference TRBV11-2 and TRBJ2-5): EAGVAQSPRYKIIEKRQSVAFWCNPISGHATLYWYQQILGQGPKLLIQFQNNGVVDDSQLPKDRFSAERLKGVDSTLKIQPAKLEDSAVYLCASSLGQGQETQYFGPGTRLLVL.

This clone was counted once. The rearrangement joins TRBV27 to TRBJ2-2; tentative D call: TRBD1 (5 bases). CDR3 length: 18 residues. V lost 4 bases and J 3 bases, leaving 21 bases between the germline ends. The germline V gene encodes CDR1 MNHEY and CDR2 SMNVEV (reference sequence). The CDR3 DNA is TGTGCCAGCAGTTCCAAATTACCTCAGGGAAGGTACACCGGGGAGCTGTTTTTT. Amino acid sequence: CASSSKLPQGRYTGELFF.

V usage is TRBV6-5 and J usage is TRBJ2-3; no definite D call. Germline loops: CDR1 MNHEY, CDR2 SVGAGI. Trimming removed 8 bases from V and 1 base from J, with 10 bases in between. The CDR3 is made up of 13 amino acids. The CDR3 region has the DNA TGTGCCAGCCGAATTTCGGGCACAGATACGCAGTATTTT. Translation gives CASRISGTDTQYF.

The chain is built from TRBV27 and TRBJ2-1, with a weak D call TRBD2 (5 bases). This CDR3 has 14 amino acids. Trimming shortened V by 0 bases and J by 9 bases, and 12 bases separated the two germline ends. Per germline, CDR1 MNHEY and CDR2 SMNVEV (reference sequence). The CDR3 protein is CASSLSRTAGEQFF. The CDR3 nucleotides read TGTGCCAGCAGTTTATCCAGGACTGCCGGTGAGCAGTTCTTC.

The chain combines TRBV27 with TRBJ1-1; a possible D gene is TRBD1 (5 bases). Germline CDR1 reads MNHEY; CDR2 reads SMNVEV (reference sequence). With 7 bases removed from V and 5 bases from J, the gap between germline ends came to 14 bases. The CDR3 contains 13 residues. CDR3 nucleotide sequence: TGTGCCAGCACCAGCACCCAGGGAACTGAAGCTTTCTTT. Its protein is CASTSTQGTEAFF.

This clone showed up just a few times. This chain uses TRBV25-1 with TRBJ2-3; possible D gene TRBD2, 5 bases. This CDR3 spans 14 amino acids. V was clipped by 4 bases and J by 2 bases, with 10 bases between them. Per germline, CDR1 MGHDK and CDR2 SYGVNS. The CDR3 DNA follows: TGTGCCAGCAGTGCCGCGGGCCACACAGATACGCAGTATTTT. Translation: CASSAAGHTDTQYF.

The J gene is TRBJ2-6, the V gene TRBV11-2, with TRBD2 matching over 13 bases. The CDR3 spans 19 residues. V lost 4 bases, J lost 0 bases, and 6 bases stayed unmatched. CDR1 SGHAT and CDR2 FQNNGV come from the germline V gene. DNA for the CDR3: TGTGCCAGCAGCTCTATATGGACTAGCGGGGGCTCTGGGGCCAACGTCCTGACTTTC. Translating it yields CASSSIWTSGGSGANVLTF. The variable domain in full, with the rest retrieved from reference TRBV11-2 and TRBJ2-6, is EAGVAQSPRYKIIEKRQSVAFWCNPISGHATLYWYQQILGQGPKLLIQFQNNGVVDDSQLPKDRFSAERLKGVDSTLKIQPAKLEDSAVYLCASSSIWTSGGSGANVLTFGAGSRLTVL.

This clone was counted only a few times. V gene TRBV19 combines with J gene TRBJ2-3; TRBD1 might be the D (6 bases). Germline V gene sequence: CDR1 LNHDA, CDR2 SQIVND (reference sequence). V was cut by 5 bases and J by 0 bases, with 15 bases left in between. The CDR3 is made up of 16 amino acids. The CDR3 sequence is CASSADRVGSTDTQYF. The CDR3 DNA is TGTGCCAGTAGTGCGGACAGAGTGGGGAGCACAGATACGCAGTATTTT.

This sequence joins TRBV28 and TRBJ2-6, with TRBD1 matching over 7 bases. The CDR3 is 17 amino acids. Looked up from germline, CDR1 is MDHEN and CDR2 is SYDVKM. Unmatched junction bases numbered 10, after V lost 8 bases and J lost 0 bases. CDR3 protein: CASVNGGQSSGANVLTF. The CDR3 region has the DNA TGTGCCAGCGTAAATGGGGGACAGAGCTCTGGGGCCAACGTCCTGACTTTC.

The J gene is TRBJ1-2, the V gene TRBV29-1, with a possible D match to TRBD1 (5 bases). The germline V gene encodes CDR1 SQVTM and CDR2 ANQGSEA. The CDR3 runs to 12 residues. V was pared by 4 bases and J by 8 bases, with 14 bases between. CDR3 DNA sequence: TGCAGCGTTGGGGAGGGGATCCTCGGCTACACCTTC. It codes for CSVGEGILGYTF. Complete variable domain (other parts from reference TRBV29-1 and TRBJ1-2): SAVISQKPSRDICQRGTSLTIQCQVDSQVTMMFWYRQQPGQSLTLIATANQGSEATYESGFVIDKFPISRPNLTFSTLTVSNMSPEDSSIYLCSVGEGILGYTFGSGTRLTVV.

The V gene is TRBV28, the J gene TRBJ2-7, with TRBD2 matching over 7 bases. CDR3 length: 14 residues. J gave up 4 bases and V 6 bases, and 9 bases lay outside the gene matches. The germline V gene encodes CDR1 MDHEN and CDR2 SYDVKM. Here the CDR3 reads CASSAPGRRYEQYF. The CDR3 DNA reads as TGTGCCAGCAGCGCCCCCGGGAGGCGGTACGAGCAGTACTTC.

The chain is built from TRBV6-6 and TRBJ2-2, with TRBD1 identical over 7 bases. Germline V gene sequence: CDR1 MNHNY, CDR2 SVGAGI (reference sequence). V lost 5 bases to trimming and J lost 7 bases; unmatched junction nucleotides: 7. CDR3 length: 14 residues. Written as DNA, the CDR3 is TGTGCCAGCAGTCCTGACAGGGCTAACGGGGAGCTGTTTTTT. It translates to CASSPDRANGELFF.